This T cell receptor beta chain stems from a study of cytomegalovirus exposure and HLA in healthy donors. There are 13 residues in the CDR3. After removal of 6 bases from V and 8 bases from J, the junction contained 10 bases not matched to a gene. Germline V gives CDR1 SGHTA, CDR2 FQGNSA. The PCR ran on 60 Vbeta and 13 Jbeta primers. In the original analysis: Tens of millions of unique TCR beta chains, 10 million to 14 million shared, were counted in a later analysis. Assay used: immunoSEQ multiplex PCR; TCRdb lists only in-frame clones, some missing. V, J and clone size derive from that table, while D and trimming were established from the DNA sequence. The profile covers about 160,000 clones, with 70% to 85% appearing a single time and 3.7% taken by the ten largest. A few counts support this clone. The antigen remains undetermined. Study outcomes and limitations: The study recorded over 150 TCR beta chains that were cytomegalovirus-associated.

The clonotype originates from a man aged 30-40 years in good health and CMV-seropositive. The sequenced sample consisted of PBMCs. The rearrangement links TRBV7-2 to TRBJ2-7; 7 nucleotides agree with TRBD1. CDR3 DNA sequence: TGTGCCAGCAGTCGGGACAGCCTAGACCAGCAGTACTTC. Translation: CASSRDSLDQQYF.